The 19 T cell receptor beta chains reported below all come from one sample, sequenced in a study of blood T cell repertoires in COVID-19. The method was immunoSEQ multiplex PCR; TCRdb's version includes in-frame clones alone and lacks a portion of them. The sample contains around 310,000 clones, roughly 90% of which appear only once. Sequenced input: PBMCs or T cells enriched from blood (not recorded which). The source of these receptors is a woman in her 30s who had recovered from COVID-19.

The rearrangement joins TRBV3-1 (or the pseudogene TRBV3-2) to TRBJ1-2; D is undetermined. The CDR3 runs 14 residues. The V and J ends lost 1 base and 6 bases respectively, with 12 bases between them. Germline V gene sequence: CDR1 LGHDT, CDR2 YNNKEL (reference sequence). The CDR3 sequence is CASSQGSFVDGYTF. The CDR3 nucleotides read TGTGCCAGCAGCCAAGGAAGCTTTGTGGATGGCTACACCTTC.

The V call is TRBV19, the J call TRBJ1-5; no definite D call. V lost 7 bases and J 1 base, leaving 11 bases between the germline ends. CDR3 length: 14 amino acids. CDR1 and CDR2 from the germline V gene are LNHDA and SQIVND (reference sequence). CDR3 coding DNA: TGTGCCAGTACCCCTCAAGCAAGCAATCAGCCCCAGCATTTT. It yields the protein CASTPQASNQPQHF.

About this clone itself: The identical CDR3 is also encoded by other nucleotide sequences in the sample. The chain's CDR3 is CASSSTSGRSYNEQFF. The CDR3 region has the DNA TGTGCCAGCAGTAGTACTAGCGGGAGGTCCTACAATGAGCAGTTCTTC. The V and J genes are TRBV28 and TRBJ2-1; 12 bases line up with TRBD2. The germline V gene encodes CDR1 MDHEN and CDR2 SYDVKM. The ends lost 5 bases at V and 1 base at J; junction bases unmatched: 3. There are 16 residues in the CDR3.

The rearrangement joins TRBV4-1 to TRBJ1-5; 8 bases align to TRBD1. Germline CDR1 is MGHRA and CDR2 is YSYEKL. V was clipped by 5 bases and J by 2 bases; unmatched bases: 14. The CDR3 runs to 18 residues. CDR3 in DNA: TGCGCCAGCAGCGCCGGCAGGGGGCTAAGAAGTGGCAATCAGCCCCAGCATTTT. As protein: CASSAGRGLRSGNQPQHF.

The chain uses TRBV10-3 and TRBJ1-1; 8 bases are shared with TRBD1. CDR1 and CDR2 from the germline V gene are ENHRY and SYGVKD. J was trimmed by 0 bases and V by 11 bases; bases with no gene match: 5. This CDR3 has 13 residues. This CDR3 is CAAGQGLNTEAFF. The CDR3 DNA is TGTGCCGCTGGACAGGGATTGAACACTGAAGCTTTCTTT.

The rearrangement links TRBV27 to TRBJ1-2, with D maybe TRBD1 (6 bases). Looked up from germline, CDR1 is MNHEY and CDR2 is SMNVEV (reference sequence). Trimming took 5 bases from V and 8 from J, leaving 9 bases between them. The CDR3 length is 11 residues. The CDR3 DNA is TGTGCCAGCAGTGAAGGGGGAGGCTACACCTTC. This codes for CASSEGGGYTF.

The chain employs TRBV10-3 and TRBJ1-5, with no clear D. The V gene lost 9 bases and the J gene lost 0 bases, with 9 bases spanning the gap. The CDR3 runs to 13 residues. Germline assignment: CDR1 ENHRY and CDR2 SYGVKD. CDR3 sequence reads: CAMGGDSNQPQHF. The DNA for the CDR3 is TGTGCCATGGGAGGCGATAGCAATCAGCCCCAGCATTTT.

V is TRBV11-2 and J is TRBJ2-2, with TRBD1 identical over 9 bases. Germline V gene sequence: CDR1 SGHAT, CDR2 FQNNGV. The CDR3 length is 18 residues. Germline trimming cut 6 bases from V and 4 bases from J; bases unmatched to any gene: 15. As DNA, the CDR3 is TGTGCCAGCAGTCCTAAACCGGGACAGGGTTCGGGCACCGGGGAGCTGTTTTTT. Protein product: CASSPKPGQGSGTGELFF.

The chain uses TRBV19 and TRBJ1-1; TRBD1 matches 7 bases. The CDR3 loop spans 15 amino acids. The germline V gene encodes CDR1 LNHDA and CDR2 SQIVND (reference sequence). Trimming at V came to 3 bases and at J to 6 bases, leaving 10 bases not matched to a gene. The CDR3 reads CASSIQGQGVSEAFF. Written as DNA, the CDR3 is TGTGCCAGTAGTATTCAGGGGCAGGGGGTTTCTGAAGCTTTCTTT.

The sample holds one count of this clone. The CDR3 is CASSPGSYNSPLHF. The CDR3 coding sequence is TGTGCCAGCTCACCGGGAAGCTATAATTCACCCCTCCACTTT. The rearrangement joins TRBV9 to TRBJ1-6, with D unresolved. Germline loops: CDR1 SGDLS, CDR2 YYNGEE. Trimming took 7 bases from V and 3 from J, leaving 11 bases between them. The CDR3 totals 14 residues. Variable domain in full (rest from reference TRBV9 and TRBJ1-6): DSGVTQTPKHLITATGQRVTLRCSPRSGDLSVYWYQQSLDQGLQFLIQYYNGEERAKGNILERFSAQQFPDLHSELNLSSLELGDSALYFCASSPGSYNSPLHFGNGTRLTVT.

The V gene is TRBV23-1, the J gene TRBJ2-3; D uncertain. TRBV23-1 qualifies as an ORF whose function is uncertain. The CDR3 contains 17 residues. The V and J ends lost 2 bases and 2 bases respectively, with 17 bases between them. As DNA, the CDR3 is TGCGCCAGCAGTCAAAGACATGGGCTACAACTCACAGATACGCAGTATTTT. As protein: CASSQRHGLQLTDTQYF.

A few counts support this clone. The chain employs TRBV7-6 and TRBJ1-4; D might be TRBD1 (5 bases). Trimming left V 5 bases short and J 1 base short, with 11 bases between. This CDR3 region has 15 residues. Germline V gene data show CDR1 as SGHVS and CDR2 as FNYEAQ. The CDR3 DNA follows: TGTGCCAGCAGCCCTGGGGGGGGAACTAATGAAAAACTGTTTTTT. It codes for CASSPGGGTNEKLFF.

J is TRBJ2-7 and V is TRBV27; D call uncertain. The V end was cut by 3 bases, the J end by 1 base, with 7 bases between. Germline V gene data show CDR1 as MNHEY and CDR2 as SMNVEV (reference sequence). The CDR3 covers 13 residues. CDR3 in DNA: TGTGCCAGCAGTTTTAGCCCTTCCTACGAGCAGTACTTC. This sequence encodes CASSFSPSYEQYF.

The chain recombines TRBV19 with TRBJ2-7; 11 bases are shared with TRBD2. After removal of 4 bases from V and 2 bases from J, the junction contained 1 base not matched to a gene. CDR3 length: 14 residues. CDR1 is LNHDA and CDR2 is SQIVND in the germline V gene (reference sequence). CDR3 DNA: TGTGCCAGTAGTACGACTAGCGGGGCCTACGAGCAGTACTTC. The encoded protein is CASSTTSGAYEQYF.

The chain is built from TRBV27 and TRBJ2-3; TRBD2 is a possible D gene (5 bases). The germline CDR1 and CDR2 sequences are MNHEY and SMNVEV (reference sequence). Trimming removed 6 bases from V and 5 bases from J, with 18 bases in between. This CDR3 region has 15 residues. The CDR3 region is CASSFVERPLDTQYF. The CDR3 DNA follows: TGTGCCAGCAGCTTTGTGGAGCGGCCTTTAGATACGCAGTATTTT.

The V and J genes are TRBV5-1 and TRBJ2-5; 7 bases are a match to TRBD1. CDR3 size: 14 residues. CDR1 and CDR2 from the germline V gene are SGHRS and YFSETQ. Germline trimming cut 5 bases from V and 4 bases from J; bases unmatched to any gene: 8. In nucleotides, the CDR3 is TGCGCCAGCAGTTTAAACCCAGGGGGAGAGACCCAGTACTTC. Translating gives CASSLNPGGETQYF.

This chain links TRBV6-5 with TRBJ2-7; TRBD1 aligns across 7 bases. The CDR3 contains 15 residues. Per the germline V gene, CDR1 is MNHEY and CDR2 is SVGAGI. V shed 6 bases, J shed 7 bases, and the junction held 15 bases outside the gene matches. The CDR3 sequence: CASSFSTETGDEQYF. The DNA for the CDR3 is TGTGCCAGCAGCTTTTCAACCGAAACAGGGGATGAGCAGTACTTC.

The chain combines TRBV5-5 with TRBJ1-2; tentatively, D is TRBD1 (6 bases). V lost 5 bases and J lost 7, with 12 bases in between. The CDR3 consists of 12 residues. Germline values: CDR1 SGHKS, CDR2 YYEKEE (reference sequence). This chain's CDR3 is CASRLMGAGYTF. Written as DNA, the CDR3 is TGTGCCAGCAGACTCATGGGGGCTGGCTACACCTTC.

This CDR3 reads CASSVAVETSQGGYTF. The CDR3 coding sequence is TGTGCCAGCAGCGTAGCAGTGGAAACCAGTCAGGGTGGCTACACCTTC. The chain couples TRBV9 to TRBJ1-2, with a possible D match to TRBD1 (5 bases). The CDR3 sequence is 16 residues long. Germline-derived CDR1 and CDR2 are SGDLS and YYNGEE. Trimming pared 0 bases from V and 7 bases from J, leaving 19 bases between. Full variable domain (remainder filled in from reference TRBV9 and TRBJ1-2): DSGVTQTPKHLITATGQRVTLRCSPRSGDLSVYWYQQSLDQGLQFLIQYYNGEERAKGNILERFSAQQFPDLHSELNLSSLELGDSALYFCASSVAVETSQGGYTFGSGTRLTVV.